These 30 T cell receptor beta chains share one sample of origin, sequenced in a study of spatial heterogeneity in lung cancer. TCRdb passed the 5' RACE reads through MiXCR, listing each CDR3 protein once. This sample yields 95,000 to 130,000 distinct CDR3 sequences, of which 9% to 15% are seen a single time; roughly 17% belongs to the top ten. The time point here: blood at routine non-recurrence follow-up after resection. The study sequenced unsorted whole RNA from tumor, nontumor lung or frozen PBMC. The starting material was PBMCs, obtained at follow-up. These receptor sequences come from a male donor with early-stage non-small cell lung cancer.

This chain joins TRBV7-3 and TRBJ2-2, with TRBD2 identical over 9 bases. There are 14 residues in the CDR3. J was trimmed by 5 bases and V by 5 bases; bases with no gene match: 3. CDR1 is SGHTA and CDR2 is FQGTGA in the germline V gene. The CDR3 sequence: CASSLGLATGELFF. CDR3 sequence (DNA): TGTGCCAGCAGCCTCGGACTAGCGACCGGGGAGCTGTTTTTT. The whole variable domain, filled in from reference TRBV7-3 and TRBJ2-2, reads GAGVSQTPSNKVTEKGKYVELRCDPISGHTALYWYRQSLGQGPEFLIYFQGTGAADDSGLPNDRFFAVRPEGSVSTLKIQRTERGDSAVYLCASSLGLATGELFFGEGSRLTVL.

This clonotype was counted a few times. This chain connects TRBV28 to TRBJ1-1, with 10 bases matching TRBD1. The V gene's germline CDR1 is MDHEN and CDR2 SYDVKM. CDR3 length: 18 amino acids. The J segment lost 0 bases and the V segment lost 5 bases, leaving 12 bases of the junction unmatched. CDR3 in DNA: TGTGCCAGCAGTCCATCCAGGGGACAGGGGACCATGAACACTGAAGCTTTCTTT. Translated: CASSPSRGQGTMNTEAFF.

This chain uses TRBV7-2 with TRBJ1-4; no clear D. The V and J ends lost 5 bases and 8 bases respectively, with 9 bases between them. CDR3 size: 12 residues. The germline CDR1 and CDR2 sequences are SGHTA and FQGNSA. The DNA of the CDR3 is TGTGCCAGCAGCCGACTCGCCGAAAAACTGTTTTTT. Translated: CASSRLAEKLFF.

The J gene is TRBJ2-1, the V gene TRBV9; the D gene is possibly TRBD2 (6 bases). The CDR3 totals 14 residues. Germline V gene lookup returns CDR1 SGDLS and CDR2 YYNGEE. Here the CDR3 DNA reads TGTGCTTCCAGTGGGGCAGGGAGGATCGAAGAGCAGTTCTTC. Translation: CASSGAGRIEEQFF. Complete variable domain (other parts from reference TRBV9 and TRBJ2-1): DSGVTQTPKHLITATGQRVTLRCSPRSGDLSVYWYQQSLDQGLQFLIQYYNGEERAKGNILERFSAQQFPDLHSELNLSSLELGDSALYFCASSGAGRIEEQFFGPGTRLTVL.

This sequence joins TRBV19 and TRBJ1-5; a weak D match, TRBD1 (5 bases). Trimming shortened V by 0 bases and J by 1 base, and 19 bases separated the two germline ends. Germline lookup yields CDR1 LNHDA and CDR2 SQIVND (reference sequence). The CDR3 spans 19 residues. The CDR3 region is CASSIDLRRVRGSNQPQHF. CDR3 nucleotide sequence: TGTGCCAGTAGTATAGATCTGAGGAGGGTCCGGGGGAGCAATCAGCCCCAGCATTTT.

V is TRBV3-1 and J is TRBJ2-1; no firm D call. The V end was cut by 0 bases, the J end by 10 bases, with 10 bases between. The CDR3 has 13 residues. CDR1 and CDR2 from the germline V gene are LGHDT and YNNKEL (reference sequence). CDR3 DNA sequence: TGTGCCAGCAGCCAAGAAAATAGACCAGAGCAGTTCTTC. Encoded protein: CASSQENRPEQFF.

The rearrangement uses TRBV5-4 and TRBJ2-5; weak D call: TRBD1 (5 bases). Germline CDR1 is SGHNT and CDR2 is YYREEE (reference sequence). The length of the CDR3 is 12 residues. This CDR3 is CADSGYQETQYF. The CDR3, as DNA: TGTGCTGACAGTGGGTACCAAGAGACCCAGTACTTC.

This clonotype showed up many times. V and J are TRBV20-1 and TRBJ1-2, with 7 bases fitting TRBD1. CDR3 length: 12 amino acids. The V segment lost 5 bases and the J segment 4 bases; nucleotides outside the gene matches: 4. Germline CDR1 and CDR2: DFQATT and SNEGSKA (reference sequence). The CDR3 reads CSAARDSYGYTF. The CDR3 DNA reads TGCAGTGCTGCCCGGGACAGCTATGGCTACACCTTC.

In its sample, this clonotype was seen many times. The chain joins TRBV7-2 to TRBJ1-5; D is undetermined. CDR1 and CDR2 (germline): SGHTA, FQGNSA. The ends were cut back, 1 base at V and 10 bases at J, with 11 bases in the middle. CDR3 length equals 13 residues. CDR3 loop: CASSLGGRSPQHF. The CDR3 coding sequence is TGTGCCAGCAGCTTAGGAGGTCGCAGCCCCCAGCATTTT. The full variable domain, rest sourced from reference TRBV7-2 and TRBJ1-5, is GAGVSQSPSNKVTEKGKDVELRCDPISGHTALYWYRQSLGQGLEFLIYFQGNSAPDKSGLPSDRFSAERTGGSVSTLTIQRTQQEDSAVYLCASSLGGRSPQHFGDGTRLSIL.

This clonotype was detected ten times or more. J is TRBJ1-2 and V is TRBV6-6; D not resolved. CDR1 and CDR2 from the germline V gene are MNHNY and SVGAGI (reference sequence). The CDR3 has 16 amino acids. Trimming pared 2 bases from V and 0 bases from J, leaving 13 bases between. The CDR3 DNA reads TGTGCCAGCAGTTACCCACTCGACACAGCTAACTATGGCTACACCTTC. Encoded protein: CASSYPLDTANYGYTF.

This clonotype was picked up a small number of times. This sequence joins TRBV10-2 and TRBJ1-6, with D possibly TRBD1 on 6 matching bases. CDR3 size: 13 residues. In germline, CDR1 is WSHSY, CDR2 SAAADI. Trimming took 7 bases from V and 10 from J, leaving 14 bases between them. The CDR3 is CASMSRGRSPLHF. For the CDR3, the DNA is TGCGCCAGCATGTCCAGGGGACGGTCACCCCTCCACTTT.

This clonotype was observed a handful of times. One base away lies a much larger clone, so this may be a sequencing read error. The J gene is TRBJ1-1, the V gene TRBV7-9; D is uncertain. Trimming cost V 5 bases and J 0 bases, with 10 bases left between them. The CDR3 has 14 amino acids. From germline, CDR1 is SEHNR and CDR2 FQNEAQ (reference sequence). The CDR3 loop reads CASSPRVMNTEAFF. The CDR3 DNA follows: TGTGCCAGCAGCCCGAGGGTTATGAACACTGAAGCTTTCTTT.

In this sample, this clonotype turned up a few times. The chain's CDR3 is CASSNQGLQGSSYEQYF. The CDR3 region has the DNA TGTGCCAGCAGCAACCAGGGCCTCCAAGGCAGCTCCTACGAGCAGTACTTC. The chain employs TRBV7-8 and TRBJ2-7; a possible D gene is TRBD1 (5 bases). In germline, CDR1 is SGHVS, CDR2 FQNEAQ. V was shortened by 5 bases and J by 0 bases, with 20 bases between the two germline ends. The CDR3 runs to 17 residues.

This clonotype was observed a few times. The chain has TRBV18 and TRBJ1-1; D gene ambiguous. The V gene lost 1 base and the J gene lost 3 bases, with 21 bases spanning the gap. This CDR3 region has 18 residues. Per the germline V gene, CDR1 is KGHSH and CDR2 is LQKENI. The CDR3 loop reads CASSPLLRVSVRDTEAFF. The CDR3 DNA reads TGTGCCAGCTCACCACTTTTGAGGGTTAGCGTTCGGGACACTGAAGCTTTCTTT.

The rearrangement links TRBV10-3 to TRBJ2-5; D assignment may be TRBD1 or TRBD2 (6 bases each). V lost 6 bases to trimming and J lost 4 bases, with 12 bases between them. Per germline, CDR1 ENHRY and CDR2 SYGVKD. CDR3 size: 13 residues. In DNA, the CDR3 is TGTGCCATCAGCCAACAGGGAGGAGAGACCCAGTACTTC. Protein sequence: CAISQQGGETQYF.

Remarks on this clonotype: Possible read error: a much larger clone is one base away. In DNA, the CDR3 is TGTGCCAGCAGCGCGGGACGGAATAATTCACCCCTCCACTTT. Translating gives CASSAGRNNSPLHF. This sequence joins TRBV9 and TRBJ1-6, with a possible D match to TRBD1 (5 bases). The CDR3 covers 14 residues. CDR1 is SGDLS and CDR2 is YYNGEE in the germline V gene. With 3 bases removed from V and 5 bases from J, the gap between germline ends came to 9 bases.

The chain carries TRBV20-1 and TRBJ2-1; 9 bases are shared with TRBD1. This CDR3 has 13 amino acids. V shed 6 bases and J 3 bases; nucleotides not matched to a gene: 3. Germline CDR1 reads DFQATT; CDR2 reads SNEGSKA (reference sequence). The CDR3 protein is CSANRGLYNEQFF. As DNA, the CDR3 is TGCAGTGCCAACAGGGGGCTCTACAATGAGCAGTTCTTC.

J is TRBJ2-3 and V is TRBV27; TRBD2 agrees at 7 bases. The V segment lost 3 bases and the J segment 6 bases; nucleotides outside the gene matches: 12. Germline V gene sequence: CDR1 MNHEY, CDR2 SMNVEV (reference sequence). The CDR3 is made up of 16 amino acids. The CDR3 spells CASSFWGSTGRDTQYF. The CDR3 DNA follows: TGTGCCAGCAGTTTCTGGGGTAGCACCGGGAGGGATACGCAGTATTTT.

The chain recombines TRBV6-5 with TRBJ2-7; TRBD1 might be the D (6 bases). Trimming took 6 bases from V and 1 from J, leaving 13 bases between them. CDR3 length: 14 amino acids. Looked up from germline, CDR1 is MNHEY and CDR2 is SVGAGI. For the CDR3, the DNA is TGTGCCAGCAGCACCAACAGGGAGTCCTACGAGCAGTACTTC. Translated: CASSTNRESYEQYF.

The chain joins TRBV29-1 to TRBJ2-1; 11 nucleotides line up with TRBD2. This CDR3 has 14 residues. V shed 6 bases and J 4 bases; nucleotides not matched to a gene: 5. From germline, CDR1 is SQVTM and CDR2 ANQGSEA. This chain's CDR3 is CSVSGTSGYNEQFF. In DNA, the CDR3 is TGCAGCGTGTCCGGGACTAGCGGTTACAATGAGCAGTTCTTC.

This sequence joins TRBV20-1 and TRBJ2-3; D gene ambiguous. Trimming cost V 0 bases and J 4 bases, with 17 bases left between them. This CDR3 region has 16 residues. The germline gives CDR1 DFQATT, CDR2 SNEGSKA (reference sequence). The CDR3 coding sequence is TGCAGTGCTAGAGATAATAGGCGACGTGCCGCAGATACGCAGTATTTT. Protein product: CSARDNRRRAADTQYF.

In DNA, the CDR3 is TGCGCCAGCAGCTTGGCTCTCGGGACCGGAGGCTACACCTTC. It translates to CASSLALGTGGYTF. This sequence joins TRBV5-1 and TRBJ1-2; weak D call: TRBD1 (5 bases). V was shortened by 0 bases and J by 8 bases, with 14 bases between the two germline ends. The germline V gene encodes CDR1 SGHRS and CDR2 YFSETQ. This CDR3 has 14 amino acids.

This clonotype showed up many times. The J gene is TRBJ2-4, the V gene TRBV5-1; possible D gene TRBD1, 5 bases. Germline V gives CDR1 SGHRS, CDR2 YFSETQ. V dropped 0 bases and J dropped 3 bases, with 13 bases sitting between them. CDR3 length: 16 residues. This CDR3 is CASSLETALGKNIQYF. The CDR3 DNA is TGCGCCAGCAGCTTGGAGACAGCCTTAGGCAAAAACATTCAGTACTTC.

This clonotype occurred a few times. The chain links TRBV7-2 to TRBJ1-1; 8 bases match TRBD1. CDR1 and CDR2 from the germline V gene are SGHTA and FQGNSA. The CDR3 is 12 residues long. Germline trimming cut 10 bases from V and 6 bases from J; bases unmatched to any gene: 7. CDR3 bases: TGTGCCAACTCGGACAGGGTTGCTGAAGCTTTCTTT. It is translated as CANSDRVAEAFF.

The chain has TRBV27 and TRBJ1-6; a possible D gene is TRBD1 (5 bases). V was trimmed by 3 bases and J by 5 bases, leaving 8 bases between them. Germline V gene sequence: CDR1 MNHEY, CDR2 SMNVEV (reference sequence). This CDR3 contains 14 residues. CDR3 DNA sequence: TGTGCCAGCAGTTTTGACAGACATAATTCACCCCTCCACTTT. This sequence encodes CASSFDRHNSPLHF.

This clonotype was seen only a few times. The genes are TRBV27 and TRBJ1-5; D possibly corresponds to TRBD1 (6 bases). V was clipped by 3 bases and J by 6 bases, with 12 bases between them. Germline loops: CDR1 MNHEY, CDR2 SMNVEV (reference sequence). This CDR3 spans 14 amino acids. This chain's CDR3 is CASSLGQGTQPQHF. The CDR3 nucleotides are TGTGCCAGCAGTTTGGGGCAGGGGACTCAGCCCCAGCATTTT.

In its sample, this clonotype was seen a few times. The CDR3 here is CAGHSTGLSTEAFF. CDR3 nucleotide sequence: TGTGCCGGACACTCGACAGGGTTGAGCACTGAAGCTTTCTTT. The rearrangement joins TRBV28 to TRBJ1-1; TRBD1 matches at 7 bases. The CDR3 loop spans 14 amino acids. Looked up from germline, CDR1 is MDHEN and CDR2 is SYDVKM. V dropped 11 bases and J dropped 4; count of bases not matched to a gene: 13.

This clonotype was recorded many times. The chain has TRBV4-2 and TRBJ2-7, with D possibly TRBD1 on 7 matching bases. Germline lookup yields CDR1 LGHNA and CDR2 YNFKEQ. CDR3 size: 14 residues. V lost 4 bases and J 6 bases, leaving 16 bases between the germline ends. The CDR3 bases are TGTGCCAGCAGCCTCTCCGACAGGGAGGCCGAGCAGTACTTC. Translation gives CASSLSDREAEQYF.

This clonotype was found a few times. This chain joins TRBV29-1 and TRBJ2-3; TRBD1 agrees at 11 bases. This CDR3 is 14 amino acids long. Germline assignment: CDR1 SQVTM and CDR2 ANQGSEA. Trimming cost V 4 bases and J 6 bases; bases outside gene matches: 6. The CDR3 sequence is CSVGGQGAGDTQYF. The CDR3 region has the DNA TGCAGCGTTGGAGGACAGGGGGCAGGCGATACGCAGTATTTT.

This clonotype was counted between two and nine times. The DNA for the CDR3 is TGTGCCAGCTCGCTTCAAGGGGTGGAAAACACTGAAGCTTTCTTT. This encodes CASSLQGVENTEAFF. This chain links TRBV18 with TRBJ1-1, with D tentatively TRBD1 (5 bases). The CDR3 has 15 amino acids. Germline CDR1 and CDR2: KGHSH and LQKENI. V lost 6 bases, J lost 2 bases, and 16 bases lay in between.